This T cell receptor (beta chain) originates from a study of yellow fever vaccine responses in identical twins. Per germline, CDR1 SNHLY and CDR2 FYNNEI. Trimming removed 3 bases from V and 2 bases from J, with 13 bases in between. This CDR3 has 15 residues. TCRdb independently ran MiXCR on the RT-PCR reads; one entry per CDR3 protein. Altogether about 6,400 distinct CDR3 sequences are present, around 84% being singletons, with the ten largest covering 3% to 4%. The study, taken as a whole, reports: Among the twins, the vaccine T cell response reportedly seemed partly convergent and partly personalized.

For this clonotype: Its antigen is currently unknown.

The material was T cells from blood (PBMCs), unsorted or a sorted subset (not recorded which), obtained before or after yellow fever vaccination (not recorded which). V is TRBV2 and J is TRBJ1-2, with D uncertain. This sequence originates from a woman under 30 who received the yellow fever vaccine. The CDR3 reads CASSDYEPLNYGYTF. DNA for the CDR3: TGTGCCAGCAGTGATTATGAACCACTAAACTATGGCTACACCTTC.